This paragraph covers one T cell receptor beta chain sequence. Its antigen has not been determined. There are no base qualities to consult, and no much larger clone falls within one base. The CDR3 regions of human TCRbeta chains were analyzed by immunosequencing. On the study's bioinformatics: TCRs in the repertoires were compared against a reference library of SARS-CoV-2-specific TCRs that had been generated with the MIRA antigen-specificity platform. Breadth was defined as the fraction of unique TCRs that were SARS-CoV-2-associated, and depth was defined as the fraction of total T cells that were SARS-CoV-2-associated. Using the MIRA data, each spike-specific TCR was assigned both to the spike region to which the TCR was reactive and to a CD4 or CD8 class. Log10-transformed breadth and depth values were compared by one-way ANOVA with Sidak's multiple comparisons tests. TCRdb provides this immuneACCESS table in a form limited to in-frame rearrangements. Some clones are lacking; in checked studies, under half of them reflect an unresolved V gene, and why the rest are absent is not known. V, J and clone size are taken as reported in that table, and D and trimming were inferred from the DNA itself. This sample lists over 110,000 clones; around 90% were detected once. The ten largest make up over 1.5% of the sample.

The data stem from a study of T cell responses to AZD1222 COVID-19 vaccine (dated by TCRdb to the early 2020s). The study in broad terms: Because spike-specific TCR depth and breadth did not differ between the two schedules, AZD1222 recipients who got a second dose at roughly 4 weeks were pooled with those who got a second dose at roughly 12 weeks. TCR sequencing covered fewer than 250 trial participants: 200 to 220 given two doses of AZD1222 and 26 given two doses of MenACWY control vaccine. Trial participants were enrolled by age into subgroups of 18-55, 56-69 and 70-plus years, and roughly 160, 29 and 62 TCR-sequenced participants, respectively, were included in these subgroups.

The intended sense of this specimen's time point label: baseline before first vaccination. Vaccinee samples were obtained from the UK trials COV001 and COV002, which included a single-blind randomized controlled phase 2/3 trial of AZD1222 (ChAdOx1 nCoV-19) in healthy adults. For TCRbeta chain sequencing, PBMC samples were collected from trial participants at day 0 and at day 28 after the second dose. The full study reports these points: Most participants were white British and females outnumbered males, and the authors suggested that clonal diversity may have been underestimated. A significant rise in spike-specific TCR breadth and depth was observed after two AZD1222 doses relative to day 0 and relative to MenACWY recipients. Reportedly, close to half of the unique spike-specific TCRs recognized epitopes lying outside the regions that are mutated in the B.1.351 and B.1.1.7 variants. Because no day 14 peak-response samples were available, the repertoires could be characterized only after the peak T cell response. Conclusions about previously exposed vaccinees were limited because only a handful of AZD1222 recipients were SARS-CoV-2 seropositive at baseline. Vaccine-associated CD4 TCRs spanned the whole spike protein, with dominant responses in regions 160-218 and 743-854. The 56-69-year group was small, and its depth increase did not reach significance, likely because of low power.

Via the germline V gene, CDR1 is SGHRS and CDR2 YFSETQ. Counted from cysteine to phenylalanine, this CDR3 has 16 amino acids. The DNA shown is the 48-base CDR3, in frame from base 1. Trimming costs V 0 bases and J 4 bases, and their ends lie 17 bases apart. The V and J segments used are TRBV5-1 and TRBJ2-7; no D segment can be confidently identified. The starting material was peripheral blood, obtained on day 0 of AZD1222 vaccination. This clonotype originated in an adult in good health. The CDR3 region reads CASSLDPPGVGYEQYF. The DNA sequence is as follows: TGCGCCAGCAGCTTGGACCCCCCTGGGGTGGGGTACGAGCAGTACTTC.